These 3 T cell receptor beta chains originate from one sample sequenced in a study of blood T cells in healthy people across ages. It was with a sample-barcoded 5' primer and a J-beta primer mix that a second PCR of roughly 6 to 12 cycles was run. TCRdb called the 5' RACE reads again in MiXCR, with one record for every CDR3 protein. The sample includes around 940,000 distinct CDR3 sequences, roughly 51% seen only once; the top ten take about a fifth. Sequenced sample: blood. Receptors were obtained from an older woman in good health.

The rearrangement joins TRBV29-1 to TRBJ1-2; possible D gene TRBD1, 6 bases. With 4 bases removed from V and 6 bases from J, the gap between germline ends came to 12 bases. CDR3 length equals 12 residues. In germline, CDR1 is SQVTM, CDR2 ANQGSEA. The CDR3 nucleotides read TGCAGCGTTGCACAGGGCTGGGATGGCTACACCTTC. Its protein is CSVAQGWDGYTF. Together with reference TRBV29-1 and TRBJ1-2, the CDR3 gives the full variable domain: SAVISQKPSRDICQRGTSLTIQCQVDSQVTMMFWYRQQPGQSLTLIATANQGSEATYESGFVIDKFPISRPNLTFSTLTVSNMSPEDSSIYLCSVAQGWDGYTFGSGTRLTVV.

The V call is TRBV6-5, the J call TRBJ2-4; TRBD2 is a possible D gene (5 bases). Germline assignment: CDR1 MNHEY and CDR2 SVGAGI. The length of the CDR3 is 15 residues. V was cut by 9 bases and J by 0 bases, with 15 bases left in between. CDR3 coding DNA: TGTGCCAGGGAGGTAGGACCGATAGCCAAAAACATTCAGTACTTC. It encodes CAREVGPIAKNIQYF.

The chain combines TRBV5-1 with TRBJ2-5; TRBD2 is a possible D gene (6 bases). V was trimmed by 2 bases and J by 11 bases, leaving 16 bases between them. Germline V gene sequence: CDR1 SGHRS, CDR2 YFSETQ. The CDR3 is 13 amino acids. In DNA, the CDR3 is TGCGCCAGCAGCTTAGGTGTTTCGGGGGAGCAGTACTTC. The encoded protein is CASSLGVSGEQYF.